Below are 21 T cell receptor beta chains sequenced from a single sample in a study of T cell responses to AZD1222 COVID-19 vaccine. TCRdb keeps only in-frame clones here, not all; method: immunoSEQ multiplex PCR. Here the sample spans roughly 140,000 clones, 85% to 95% being singletons. Sample: peripheral blood, taken on day 0 of AZD1222 vaccination. The receptors here all came from an adult in good health.

The rearrangement links TRBV2 to TRBJ2-5; D is perhaps TRBD1 (5 bases). The CDR3 length is 15 residues. Germline V lookup: CDR1 SNHLY, CDR2 FYNNEI. Trimming cost V 4 bases and J 5 bases, with 17 bases left between them. This CDR3 is CASSVRGRAMETQYF. In nucleotides, the CDR3 is TGTGCCAGCAGTGTTAGGGGCAGGGCGATGGAGACCCAGTACTTC.

V and J are TRBV6-5 and TRBJ2-7; possibly TRBD2 for D (6 bases). The CDR3 loop spans 16 amino acids. V was pared by 0 bases and J by 3 bases, with 15 bases between. Germline-derived CDR1 and CDR2 are MNHEY and SVGAGI. In DNA, the CDR3 is TGTGCCAGCAGTTACTCTTCGGTAGCGGTAGGCTACGAGCAGTACGTC. Translated: CASSYSSVAVGYEQYV.

This chain links TRBV9 with TRBJ1-1; possible D gene TRBD1, 6 bases. Deletions cut 4 bases from V and 6 bases from J, with 16 bases between. CDR1 and CDR2 (germline): SGDLS, YYNGEE. The CDR3 totals 14 residues. The CDR3 DNA reads TGTGCCAGCAGCTTTTCAGGGGAAGCTTCTGAAGCTTTCTTT. Protein: CASSFSGEASEAFF. The full variable domain, its missing parts supplied by reference TRBV9 and TRBJ1-1, is DSGVTQTPKHLITATGQRVTLRCSPRSGDLSVYWYQQSLDQGLQFLIQYYNGEERAKGNILERFSAQQFPDLHSELNLSSLELGDSALYFCASSFSGEASEAFFGQGTRLTVV.

The V call is TRBV12-5, the J call TRBJ1-1, with D tentatively TRBD1 (6 bases). CDR3 length: 13 amino acids. Deletions cut 5 bases from V and 4 bases from J, with 11 bases between. Germline values: CDR1 LGHNT, CDR2 FRNRAP. The CDR3 nucleotides read TGTGCTAGTGGTGTCGAAGGGGGCACTGAAGCTTTCTTT. It codes for CASGVEGGTEAFF.

The chain carries TRBV5-1 and TRBJ1-5; D perhaps matches TRBD1 (5 bases). CDR3 length: 14 residues. With 5 bases removed from V and 4 bases from J, the gap between germline ends came to 13 bases. The germline CDR1 and CDR2 sequences are SGHRS and YFSETQ. This chain's CDR3 is CASRPDGGNQPQHF. Written as DNA, the CDR3 is TGCGCCAGCAGGCCGGACGGGGGGAATCAGCCCCAGCATTTT.

This CDR3 reads CASNSGTAYGYTF. CDR3 coding DNA: TGTGCCAGCAACTCCGGGACAGCATATGGCTACACCTTC. The chain links TRBV2 to TRBJ1-2, with 7 bases identical to TRBD1. The V gene end was trimmed by 7 bases and the J gene end by 5 bases; junction bases not matched to a gene: 7. This CDR3 has 13 residues. Germline lookup yields CDR1 SNHLY and CDR2 FYNNEI. Variable domain in full (rest from reference TRBV2 and TRBJ1-2): EPEVTQTPSHQVTQMGQEVILRCVPISNHLYFYWYRQILGQKVEFLVSFYNNEISEKSEIFDDQFSVERPDGSNFTLKIRSTKLEDSAMYFCASNSGTAYGYTFGSGTRLTVV.

The chain recombines TRBV7-6 with TRBJ2-2, with 8 bases identical to TRBD2. Germline lookup yields CDR1 SGHVS and CDR2 FNYEAQ. The V and J ends lost 5 bases and 5 bases, in that order; junction bases with no gene match: 16. The CDR3 is 18 residues long. This CDR3 is CASSPTTGTREGTGELFF. The CDR3 DNA sequence: TGTGCCAGCAGCCCTACCACCGGGACTAGAGAGGGGACCGGGGAGCTGTTTTTT. Variable domain in full (rest from reference TRBV7-6 and TRBJ2-2): GAGVSQSPRYKVTKRGQDVALRCDPISGHVSLYWYRQALGQGPEFLTYFNYEAQQDKSGLPNDRFSAERPEGSISTLTIQRTEQRDSAMYRCASSPTTGTREGTGELFFGEGSRLTVL.

The chain uses TRBV28 and TRBJ2-7, with D hard to call. Trimming removed 2 bases at V and 2 bases at J, with 10 bases between. Per germline, CDR1 MDHEN and CDR2 SYDVKM. The length of the CDR3 is 14 residues. DNA for the CDR3: TGTGCCAGCAGTTTAAAGTACAGTCCCTACGAGCAGTACGTC. Amino acid sequence: CASSLKYSPYEQYV.

This chain links TRBV7-9 with TRBJ1-3; 8 bases match TRBD1. Germline CDR1 and CDR2: SEHNR and FQNEAQ (reference sequence). CDR3 length: 14 residues. V was pared by 4 bases and J by 3 bases, with 2 bases of the junction left unmatched. The CDR3 DNA reads as TGTGCCAGCAGCTCGACAGGGGTTGGAAACACCATATATTTT. The encoded protein is CASSSTGVGNTIYF.

V and J are TRBV5-1 and TRBJ2-1; 11 positions agree with TRBD2. The germline gives CDR1 SGHRS, CDR2 YFSETQ. The CDR3 loop spans 15 amino acids. The ends lost 3 bases at V and 9 bases at J; junction bases unmatched: 8. CDR3 protein: CASSSVSGRGFEQFF. The CDR3 nucleotides read TGCGCCAGCAGCTCGGTTAGCGGGAGGGGTTTTGAGCAGTTCTTC. The full variable domain, rest sourced from reference TRBV5-1 and TRBJ2-1, is KAGVTQTPRYLIKTRGQQVTLSCSPISGHRSVSWYQQTPGQGLQFLFEYFSETQRNKGNFPGRFSGRQFSNSRSEMNVSTLELGDSALYLCASSSVSGRGFEQFFGPGTRLTVL.

This clone was found once. This chain links TRBV30 with TRBJ1-4; TRBD1 matches 8 bases. Germline CDR1 is GTSNPN and CDR2 is SVGIG (reference sequence). V shed 2 bases and J 8 bases; nucleotides not matched to a gene: 13. The CDR3 totals 16 residues. The CDR3: CAWSRFEDRVSEKLFF. CDR3 DNA: TGTGCCTGGAGTCGGTTTGAGGACAGGGTAAGCGAAAAACTGTTTTTT. Combining the CDR3 with reference TRBV30 and TRBJ1-4 gives the whole variable domain SQTIHQWPATLVQPVGSPLSLECTVEGTSNPNLYWYRQAAGRGLQLLFYSVGIGQISSEVPQNLSASRPQDRQFILSSKKLLLSDSGFYLCAWSRFEDRVSEKLFFGSGTQLSVL.

This rearrangement joins TRBV7-3 to TRBJ1-2; no reliable D call. CDR3 length: 15 amino acids. The germline V gene has CDR1 SGHTA and CDR2 FQGTGA. V lost 5 bases to trimming and J lost 4 bases, with 17 bases between them. The chain's CDR3 is CASSPAGSLSYGYTF. The CDR3 DNA sequence: TGTGCCAGCAGCCCAGCCGGCAGCCTCAGCTATGGCTACACCTTC.

The chain carries TRBV5-1 and TRBJ1-2; TRBD1 is a possible D gene (6 bases). V shed 4 bases and J shed 8 bases, with 15 bases lying between them. The CDR3 is 13 amino acids. Germline loops: CDR1 SGHRS, CDR2 YFSETQ. The CDR3, as DNA: TGCGCCAGCAGCCCCAGGGGAGGCCCCGGCTACACCTTC. This gives the protein CASSPRGGPGYTF.

The rearrangement joins TRBV5-4 to TRBJ1-2; 7 nucleotides align to TRBD1. This CDR3 is built from 14 residues. Germline V lookup: CDR1 SGHNT, CDR2 YYREEE (reference sequence). Germline trimming cut 5 bases from V and 1 base from J; bases unmatched to any gene: 5. This CDR3 is CASSRQGLNYGYTF. The CDR3, as DNA: TGTGCCAGCAGTCGACAGGGTCTTAACTATGGCTACACCTTC.

The chain joins TRBV7-7 to TRBJ2-5; 9 bases line up with TRBD1. The ends lost 1 base at V and 0 bases at J; junction bases unmatched: 0. Germline-derived CDR1 and CDR2 are SSHAT and FNYEAQ (reference sequence). The length of the CDR3 is 15 residues. The CDR3: CASSLGDRDQETQYF. In nucleotides, the CDR3 is TGTGCCAGCAGCTTAGGGGACAGGGACCAAGAGACCCAGTACTTC.

This sequence joins TRBV3-1 (or the pseudogene TRBV3-2) and TRBJ1-1; a possible D gene is TRBD1 (6 bases). The CDR3 runs to 12 residues. Trimming cost V 1 base and J 10 bases, with 10 bases left between them. CDR1 and CDR2 (germline): LGHDT, YNNKEL (reference sequence). CDR3 nucleotide sequence: TGTGCCAGCAGCCAAGCGGGAGGGGGAGCTTTCTTT. Translating it yields CASSQAGGGAFF.

J is TRBJ2-1 and V is TRBV6-5; 7 bases fit TRBD2. The length of the CDR3 is 14 residues. V dropped 7 bases and J dropped 5; count of bases not matched to a gene: 8. Germline V gives CDR1 MNHEY, CDR2 SVGAGI. CDR3 loop: CASTPLADHNEQFF. The DNA of the CDR3 is TGTGCCAGCACCCCTCTAGCGGACCACAATGAGCAGTTCTTC.

The CDR3 nucleotides are TGTGCCAGCAGCTGTCCTTTTGGGGATGAGCAGTTCTTC. It yields the protein CASSCPFGDEQFF. The rearrangement links TRBV7-9 to TRBJ2-1; D not certain. CDR3 length: 13 residues. Germline CDR1 reads SEHNR; CDR2 reads FQNEAQ (reference sequence). The V gene lost 4 bases and the J gene lost 8 bases, with 12 bases spanning the gap.

This chain connects TRBV6-2 or TRBV6-3 to TRBJ2-7; D unclear. Looked up from germline, CDR1 is MNHEY and CDR2 is SVGEGT. The CDR3 is 13 residues long. The V and J ends lost 5 bases and 3 bases respectively, with 11 bases between them. The CDR3, as DNA: TGTGCCAGCAGTCGGGCGGACGTCTACGAGCAGTACGTC. Its protein product is CASSRADVYEQYV.

The chain is built from TRBV3-1 (or the pseudogene TRBV3-2) and TRBJ2-5; no clear D gene. Germline V gives CDR1 LGHDT, CDR2 YNNKEL (reference sequence). V lost 4 bases to trimming and J lost 2 bases, with 5 bases between them. This CDR3 contains 12 residues. The CDR3: CASSRLQETQYF. CDR3 coding DNA: TGTGCCAGCAGCCGCCTTCAAGAGACCCAGTACTTC.

This chain connects TRBV2 to TRBJ2-3; D call uncertain. Per the germline V gene, CDR1 is SNHLY and CDR2 is FYNNEI. The CDR3 extends over 14 amino acids. Trimming pared 0 bases from V and 6 bases from J, leaving 10 bases between. This CDR3 reads CASSEAFLPDTQYF. CDR3 DNA sequence: TGTGCCAGCAGTGAAGCTTTCCTCCCGGATACGCAGTATTTT.